These 28 T cell receptor beta chains came from one sample sequenced in a study of T cells after yellow fever vaccination. One entry per CDR3 protein, called by TCRdb with MiXCR from the 5' RACE reads. The sample lists around 530,000 distinct CDR3 sequences, roughly a sixth seen once, with roughly 17% in the top ten. This material consisted of PBMCs, taken 5 days after the first yellow fever vaccination. The receptors here all came from a man aged 18-30 years who received the YFV17D yellow fever vaccine.

The J gene is TRBJ1-2, the V gene TRBV4-3, with D possibly being TRBD1 (5 bases). Germline V CDR1 and CDR2: LGHNA, YSLEER. CDR3 size: 14 residues. Trimming stripped 2 bases from V and 7 bases from J, with 14 bases between. The CDR3 protein is CASSQNGGFGGYTF. In nucleotides, the CDR3 is TGCGCCAGCAGCCAAAACGGGGGATTCGGTGGCTACACCTTC.

This clonotype turned up a few times. The V gene is TRBV9, the J gene TRBJ2-3; tentatively, D is TRBD2 (5 bases). The germline CDR1 and CDR2 sequences are SGDLS and YYNGEE. V was trimmed by 0 bases and J by 0 bases, leaving 14 bases between them. CDR3 size: 17 residues. Here the CDR3 reads CASSVASWRVSTDTQYF. Written as DNA, the CDR3 is TGTGCCAGCAGCGTAGCTAGCTGGCGGGTTAGCACAGATACGCAGTATTTT.

Only a few counts were recorded for this clonotype. The chain couples TRBV28 to TRBJ2-2; no reliable D call. Per the germline V gene, CDR1 is MDHEN and CDR2 is SYDVKM. V lost 1 base, J lost 1 base, and 4 bases lay in between. The CDR3 loop spans 14 amino acids. CDR3 DNA: TGTGCCAGCAGTTTATATATGAACACCGGGGAGCTGTTTTTT. Its translation: CASSLYMNTGELFF.

This clonotype was observed many times. This chain connects TRBV7-9 to TRBJ2-3; D remains ambiguous. Germline V CDR1 and CDR2: SEHNR, FQNEAQ (reference sequence). V was cut by 1 base and J by 1 base, with 9 bases left in between. The CDR3 spans 15 residues. The CDR3 loop is CASSLGDGGTDTQYF. In DNA, the CDR3 is TGTGCCAGCAGCTTAGGCGACGGTGGCACAGATACGCAGTATTTT.

The genes are TRBV25-1 and TRBJ2-2; TRBD1 is a possible D gene (6 bases). Trimming stripped 7 bases from V and 6 bases from J, with 21 bases between. The CDR3 spans 16 residues. Germline loops: CDR1 MGHDK, CDR2 SYGVNS. The CDR3 region is CASTSLGTQGAGELFF. CDR3 bases: TGTGCCAGCACCTCGTTAGGGACACAAGGGGCCGGGGAGCTGTTTTTT.

This clonotype has only a few counts. The chain has TRBV6-2 or TRBV6-3 and TRBJ1-4; D uncertain. The CDR3 has 15 amino acids. Germline CDR1 MNHEY, CDR2 SVGEGT. Between the trimmed V and J ends, which lost 8 bases and 8 bases, there was a span of 21 bases. The CDR3 spells CASGDLTSRLEKLFF. The DNA for the CDR3 is TGTGCCAGCGGCGACTTGACATCCCGTCTCGAAAAACTGTTTTTT.

The chain recombines TRBV24-1 with TRBJ2-1; D not resolved. Germline V gene data show CDR1 as KGHDR and CDR2 as SFDVKD. The CDR3 runs to 13 residues. Trimming took off 4 bases at V and 9 bases at J, with 12 bases between the two ends. Here the CDR3 reads CATSDSDASEQFF. The CDR3, as DNA: TGTGCCACCAGTGACTCGGACGCGTCTGAGCAGTTCTTC.

This clonotype appeared a few times. Here the CDR3 reads CASSPNREETQYF. In DNA, the CDR3 is TGTGCCAGCTCACCGAACAGGGAAGAGACCCAGTACTTC. This sequence joins TRBV18 and TRBJ2-5; possible D gene TRBD1, 6 bases. With 3 bases removed from V and 3 bases from J, the gap between germline ends came to 8 bases. The CDR3 consists of 13 residues. Germline CDR1 is KGHSH and CDR2 is LQKENI. The variable domain in full, with the rest retrieved from reference TRBV18 and TRBJ2-5, is NAGVMQNPRHLVRRRGQEARLRCSPMKGHSHVYWYRQLPEEGLKFMVYLQKENIIDESGMPKERFSAEFPKEGPSILRIQQVVRGDSAAYFCASSPNREETQYFGPGTRLLVL.

This clonotype showed up just a few times. The chain joins TRBV7-2 to TRBJ1-1; D perhaps matches TRBD1 (5 bases). V was pared by 2 bases and J by 0 bases, with 10 bases between. Germline CDR1 is SGHTA and CDR2 is FQGNSA. This CDR3 contains 15 residues. The CDR3 loop is CASSLMGGMNTEAFF. DNA of the CDR3: TGTGCCAGCAGCTTAATGGGGGGAATGAACACTGAAGCTTTCTTT. The whole variable domain, filled in from reference TRBV7-2 and TRBJ1-1, reads GAGVSQSPSNKVTEKGKDVELRCDPISGHTALYWYRQSLGQGLEFLIYFQGNSAPDKSGLPSDRFSAERTGGSVSTLTIQRTQQEDSAVYLCASSLMGGMNTEAFFGQGTRLTVV.

This clonotype was observed a few times. The V call is TRBV6-2 or TRBV6-3, the J call TRBJ2-1, with 10 bases that match TRBD1. CDR1 and CDR2 (germline): MNHEY, SVGEGT. V lost 6 bases, J lost 7 bases, and 9 bases stayed unmatched. The CDR3 is 15 residues long. CDR3 sequence: CASSVPGQGSNEQFF. For the CDR3, the DNA is TGTGCCAGCAGCGTTCCGGGACAGGGGTCGAATGAGCAGTTCTTC.

The rearrangement links TRBV3-1 to TRBJ2-6; D is ambiguous. V was shortened by 4 bases and J by 4 bases, with 11 bases between the two germline ends. Germline V gene lookup returns CDR1 LGHDT and CDR2 YNNKEL (reference sequence). The CDR3 is 15 amino acids. CDR3 coding DNA: TGTGCCAGCAGCCGCGGACCGTTGGGGGCCAACGTCCTGACTTTC. It specifies CASSRGPLGANVLTF.

The chain joins TRBV11-2 to TRBJ2-3, with 8 bases matching TRBD1. The CDR3 length is 14 residues. The trim removed 4 bases at V and 4 bases at J, leaving 4 bases unmatched. Per germline, CDR1 SGHAT and CDR2 FQNNGV. DNA of the CDR3: TGTGCCAGCAGCTCGGACAGGGTGCCAGATACGCAGTATTTT. As protein: CASSSDRVPDTQYF.

This clonotype was detected only a few times. The gene calls are TRBV19 and TRBJ1-1; D is ambiguous. With 0 bases removed from V and 8 bases from J, the gap between germline ends came to 10 bases. Looked up from germline, CDR1 is LNHDA and CDR2 is SQIVND (reference sequence). CDR3 length: 13 residues. The CDR3 sequence is CASSIETSAEAFF. Here the CDR3 DNA reads TGTGCCAGTAGTATAGAGACATCTGCAGAAGCTTTCTTT.

The chain joins TRBV2 to TRBJ2-5, with a tentative D call TRBD2 (6 bases). V was pared by 3 bases and J by 0 bases, with 8 bases between. Looked up from germline, CDR1 is SNHLY and CDR2 is FYNNEI. The CDR3 extends over 14 amino acids. The CDR3: CASSDTSYQETQYF. The CDR3 region has the DNA TGTGCCAGCAGTGATACTAGCTACCAAGAGACCCAGTACTTC.

This clonotype was recorded at least ten times. This chain links TRBV4-3 with TRBJ2-3; 9 nucleotides agree with TRBD2. The germline V gene has CDR1 LGHNA and CDR2 YSLEER. After removal of 0 bases from V and 5 bases from J, the junction contained 6 bases not matched to a gene. The CDR3 contains 16 residues. The CDR3 DNA reads as TGCGCCAGCAGCCAAGAGGAAGCGGGGGGTTTAGATACGCAGTATTTT. Its translation: CASSQEEAGGLDTQYF.

The chain is built from TRBV20-1 and TRBJ2-5, with 12 bases matching TRBD2. Germline V gene data show CDR1 as DFQATT and CDR2 as SNEGSKA (reference sequence). V was clipped by 5 bases and J by 2 bases; unmatched bases: 9. This CDR3 region has 16 residues. The CDR3 DNA follows: TGCAGTGCTTACCTCGGACTAGCGGGGTCGCAAGAGACCCAGTACTTC. Amino acid sequence: CSAYLGLAGSQETQYF.

The V call is TRBV20-1, the J call TRBJ2-5, with 7 positions matching TRBD2. This CDR3 is 14 amino acids long. With 5 bases clipped from V and 2 bases from J, the junction kept 8 bases outside the gene matches. Germline V gene sequence: CDR1 DFQATT, CDR2 SNEGSKA (reference sequence). CDR3 sequence reads: CSAFGGLPQETQYF. The CDR3, as DNA: TGCAGTGCTTTCGGGGGGTTACCTCAAGAGACCCAGTACTTC.

This clonotype was recorded a few times. This rearrangement joins TRBV6-1 to TRBJ2-7; 10 bases fit TRBD1. The germline V gene encodes CDR1 MNHNS and CDR2 SASEGT. Trimming cost V 6 bases and J 6 bases; bases outside gene matches: 14. The CDR3 runs to 16 residues. The CDR3 here is CASRRPTGGATVEQYF. The CDR3 region has the DNA TGTGCCAGCAGGCGGCCGACAGGGGGCGCGACGGTCGAGCAGTACTTC.

A few counts support this clonotype. CDR3: CASSPKPRDYYEQYV. CDR3 in DNA: TGTGCCAGCTCACCAAAACCCCGGGACTACTACGAGCAGTACGTC. The chain employs TRBV18 and TRBJ2-7; 7 bases agree with TRBD2. V dropped 2 bases and J dropped 3; count of bases not matched to a gene: 7. Germline loops: CDR1 KGHSH, CDR2 LQKENI. CDR3 length: 15 amino acids.

The V gene is TRBV4-3, the J gene TRBJ2-1; tentative D call: TRBD2 (5 bases). CDR1 is LGHNA, CDR2 YSLEER, per germline. With 0 bases removed from V and 7 bases from J, the gap between germline ends came to 10 bases. The CDR3 sequence is 14 residues long. CDR3 sequence: CASSQDSGLNEQFF. The CDR3 coding sequence is TGCGCCAGCAGCCAAGACTCGGGGTTGAATGAGCAGTTCTTC.

The rearrangement joins TRBV27 to TRBJ1-6, with 10 nucleotides matching TRBD1. Trimming at V came to 5 bases and at J to 8 bases, leaving 9 bases not matched to a gene. This CDR3 spans 16 amino acids. Germline assignment: CDR1 MNHEY and CDR2 SMNVEV (reference sequence). CDR3 sequence reads: CASSPKTGGIDSPLHF. The CDR3 region has the DNA TGTGCCAGCAGTCCCAAGACAGGGGGCATCGATTCACCCCTCCACTTT.

This clonotype was seen a handful of times. The genes are TRBV10-3 and TRBJ1-1, with D possibly being TRBD1 (6 bases). Deletions cut 3 bases from V and 4 bases from J, with 15 bases between. Germline values: CDR1 ENHRY, CDR2 SYGVKD. The length of the CDR3 is 15 residues. CDR3 loop: CAISEPHRESTEAFF. CDR3 DNA: TGTGCCATCAGTGAACCCCACAGGGAGAGCACTGAAGCTTTCTTT.

There are a few counts of this clonotype. The chain recombines TRBV18 with TRBJ2-7, with D hard to call. The V end lost 2 bases, the J end lost 4 bases, and 9 bases lay between the germline ends. The length of the CDR3 is 13 residues. Per germline, CDR1 KGHSH and CDR2 LQKENI. CDR3 region: CASSPSTSYEQYF. Written as DNA, the CDR3 is TGTGCCAGCTCACCATCCACTTCATACGAGCAGTACTTC. The variable domain in full, completed from reference TRBV18 and TRBJ2-7, reads NAGVMQNPRHLVRRRGQEARLRCSPMKGHSHVYWYRQLPEEGLKFMVYLQKENIIDESGMPKERFSAEFPKEGPSILRIQQVVRGDSAAYFCASSPSTSYEQYFGPGTRLTVT.

The chain has TRBV7-2 and TRBJ2-7; D not certain. The CDR3 is 8 residues long. Germline lookup yields CDR1 SGHTA and CDR2 FQGNSA. V was clipped by 5 bases and J by 11 bases, with 4 bases between them. The CDR3 is CASSDKYV. Written as DNA, the CDR3 is TGTGCCAGCAGCGACAAGTACGTC.

J is TRBJ1-6 and V is TRBV4-3, with D unclear. Germline CDR1 is LGHNA and CDR2 is YSLEER. Trimming left V 0 bases short and J 8 bases short, with 14 bases between. CDR3 length: 16 amino acids. The CDR3 region has the DNA TGCGCCAGCAGCCAAGACTTTAAAGGGATAGATTCACCCCTCCACTTT. It codes for CASSQDFKGIDSPLHF.

V is TRBV5-4 and J is TRBJ2-3; 9 positions match TRBD1. The CDR3 totals 14 residues. Germline trimming cut 5 bases from V and 5 bases from J; bases unmatched to any gene: 6. Germline-derived CDR1 and CDR2 are SGHNT and YYREEE (reference sequence). In DNA, the CDR3 is TGTGCCAGCAGATCCGACAGGGGGGTAGATACGCAGTATTTT. As protein: CASRSDRGVDTQYF.

The V and J genes are TRBV7-2 and TRBJ1-3; 7 bases agree with TRBD1. CDR3 length equals 14 residues. CDR1 is SGHTA, CDR2 FQGNSA, per germline. Germline trimming cut 5 bases from V and 4 bases from J; bases unmatched to any gene: 5. The CDR3 DNA reads TGTGCCAGCAGCACCTACAGGGGCGGAAACACCATATATTTT. Translated, it gives CASSTYRGGNTIYF.

The chain is built from TRBV6-5 and TRBJ2-3, with D possibly TRBD1 on 6 matching bases. CDR3 length equals 16 residues. The germline V and J ends were trimmed by 0 bases and 7 bases, with 17 bases remaining between them. Germline V gene sequence: CDR1 MNHEY, CDR2 SVGAGI. For the CDR3, the DNA is TGTGCCAGCAGTTACTCGTTGGCCGGGACACTAAATACGCAGTATTTT. This sequence encodes CASSYSLAGTLNTQYF.